A single sample is the source of the 26 T cell receptor beta chains below, sequenced in a study of blood T cells in healthy people across ages. For the second PCR, which ran for about 6 to 11 cycles, a sample-barcoded 5' primer and a J-beta primer mix were used. TCRdb recomputed calls from the 5' RACE reads with MiXCR, one row per CDR3 protein. The profile shows about 630,000 distinct CDR3 sequences, 21% of them singletons. Sequencing was performed on blood. The receptors originated from a man between 65 and 79 years old in good health.

This clonotype was detected a few times. The V gene is TRBV3-1, the J gene TRBJ2-7, with D perhaps being TRBD1 or TRBD2 (5 bases each). CDR1 is LGHDT and CDR2 is YNNKEL in the germline V gene (reference sequence). Trimming cost V 2 bases and J 5 bases, with 7 bases left between them. There are 12 residues in the CDR3. The CDR3 loop is CASSQLGDEQYF. The CDR3 bases are TGTGCCAGCAGCCAATTGGGGGACGAGCAGTACTTC.

The chain combines TRBV6-1 with TRBJ1-6; perhaps TRBD1 as D (5 bases). V lost 4 bases, J lost 5 bases, and 12 bases lay in between. This CDR3 spans 15 amino acids. Germline CDR1 MNHNS, CDR2 SASEGT. The CDR3 sequence is CASSAGRPHNSPLHF. CDR3 DNA: TGTGCCAGCAGTGCGGGACGCCCCCATAATTCACCCCTCCACTTT.

In this sample, this clonotype turned up a few times. J is TRBJ2-1 and V is TRBV6-6; D gene uncertain. Germline V gene data show CDR1 as MNHNY and CDR2 as SVGAGI (reference sequence). The CDR3 runs 13 residues. Between the trimmed V and J ends, which lost 4 bases and 7 bases, there was a span of 11 bases. The CDR3 DNA reads TGTGCCAGCAGTTCCTCGAATAGGAATGAGCAGTTCTTC. Translation gives CASSSSNRNEQFF.

This clonotype occurred a few times. V and J are TRBV5-1 and TRBJ1-2; D is uncertain. Trimming pared 0 bases from V and 6 bases from J, leaving 9 bases between. CDR3 length: 13 residues. Germline values: CDR1 SGHRS, CDR2 YFSETQ. The CDR3 loop reads CASSLVSENGYTF. CDR3 nucleotides: TGCGCCAGCAGCTTGGTCTCGGAGAATGGCTACACCTTC.

The gene calls are TRBV28 and TRBJ2-7, with TRBD2 matching over 10 bases. Trimming cost V 6 bases and J 0 bases; bases outside gene matches: 5. The CDR3 covers 15 residues. CDR1 is MDHEN, CDR2 SYDVKM, per germline. CDR3 DNA sequence: TGTGCCAGCAGCACTAGCGGGACACTCTCCTACGAGCAGTACTTC. Translated, it gives CASSTSGTLSYEQYF.

A few counts support this clonotype. The gene calls are TRBV5-5 and TRBJ2-6; 7 bases are shared with TRBD1. J lost 3 bases, V lost 7 bases, and 7 bases had no gene match. CDR1 is SGHKS and CDR2 is YYEKEE in the germline V gene (reference sequence). The CDR3 has 15 residues. CDR3 bases: TGTGCCAGCGGAGACAGGGTCTTTGGGGCCAACGTCCTGACTTTC. Residues: CASGDRVFGANVLTF.

This clonotype was observed a handful of times. The rearrangement links TRBV5-1 to TRBJ1-1, with D possibly TRBD1 on 6 matching bases. The CDR3 consists of 15 residues. The germline V gene encodes CDR1 SGHRS and CDR2 YFSETQ. Trimming pared 2 bases from V and 0 bases from J, leaving 11 bases between. The CDR3 bases are TGCGCCAGCAGCTTTCCGACAGGACTGAACACTGAAGCTTTCTTT. Protein sequence: CASSFPTGLNTEAFF.

The count of this clonotype is one. This chain links TRBV20-1 with TRBJ2-3; D unresolved. Germline CDR1 is DFQATT and CDR2 is SNEGSKA (reference sequence). V gave up 0 bases and J gave up 4 bases, with 14 bases separating them. The CDR3 contains 15 residues. In nucleotides, the CDR3 is TGCAGTGCTAGAGATACGAGGCTGTACGCAGATACGCAGTATTTT. Protein: CSARDTRLYADTQYF.

In its sample, this clonotype was seen many times. V gene TRBV6-2 or TRBV6-3 combines with J gene TRBJ2-1; TRBD2 matches 7 bases. The CDR3 runs to 16 residues. Trimming removed 8 bases from V and 7 bases from J; junction bases left unmatched: 17. Germline CDR1 MNHEY, CDR2 SVGEGT. CDR3 sequence reads: CASHLNTGGPSNEQFF. The CDR3 region has the DNA TGTGCCAGCCACCTCAACACGGGAGGACCATCTAATGAGCAGTTCTTC.

Only a few counts were recorded for this clonotype. DNA for the CDR3: TGTGCCAGCAGCCGCAGCGGGAGTGGGCGAGAGACCCAGTACTTC. Translating it yields CASSRSGSGRETQYF. The rearrangement uses TRBV3-1 and TRBJ2-5; 8 bases line up with TRBD2. V was pared by 4 bases and J by 4 bases, with 8 bases of the junction left unmatched. The germline gives CDR1 LGHDT, CDR2 YNNKEL (reference sequence). The CDR3 totals 15 residues.

A note on this clonotype: One end of the junction is discordant with germline, which a read error may explain. The chain uses TRBV9 and TRBJ2-5, with D tentatively TRBD1 or TRBD2 (5 bases each). The V gene's germline CDR1 is SGDLS and CDR2 YYNGEE. The CDR3 is made up of 14 amino acids. CDR3 sequence: CAISVGTNQETQYF. DNA of the CDR3: TGTGCCATCAGCGTTGGGACGAACCAAGAGACCCAGTACTTC.

This clonotype was observed a few times. The chain is built from TRBV21-1 and TRBJ1-5; the DNA was not used to check the table's D call, TRBD1. TRBV21-1 is annotated as a pseudogene. The CDR3 is made up of 16 amino acids. The CDR3 DNA reads as TGTGCCAGCAGCAATAAGGGCAGGGTCCGGAATCAGCCCCAGCATTTT. Translation gives CASSNKGRVRNQPQHF.

The chain couples TRBV18 to TRBJ2-5; TRBD1 matches 7 bases. This CDR3 is 15 amino acids long. Unmatched junction bases numbered 10, after V lost 0 bases and J lost 9 bases. Germline V gene lookup returns CDR1 KGHSH and CDR2 LQKENI. CDR3 nucleotides: TGTGCCAGCTCACCACCGGACAGGCCCATGGAGGCCCAGTACTTC. This encodes CASSPPDRPMEAQYF.

This clonotype was detected many times. The J gene is TRBJ1-3, the V gene TRBV10-3; D not resolved. This CDR3 is 14 amino acids long. CDR1 is ENHRY, CDR2 SYGVKD, per germline. V shed 2 bases and J shed 3 bases, with 8 bases lying between them. This chain's CDR3 is CAISEQAVGNTIYF. Written as DNA, the CDR3 is TGTGCCATCAGTGAGCAGGCCGTTGGAAACACCATATATTTT.

The chain employs TRBV4-1 and TRBJ1-1; D not resolved. Trimming left V 2 bases short and J 0 bases short, with 7 bases between. Germline V gene sequence: CDR1 MGHRA, CDR2 YSYEKL. The CDR3 runs 14 residues. This CDR3 reads CASSQLRMNTEAFF. In DNA, the CDR3 is TGCGCCAGCAGCCAACTTAGGATGAACACTGAAGCTTTCTTT.

The genes are TRBV20-1 and TRBJ2-5; D tentatively reads TRBD1 or TRBD2 (5 bases each). The CDR3 runs 13 residues. Germline V lookup: CDR1 DFQATT, CDR2 SNEGSKA (reference sequence). The V and J ends lost 1 base and 4 bases respectively, with 10 bases between them. The CDR3 reads CSARGWDGETQYF. The CDR3 DNA reads TGCAGTGCTAGAGGTTGGGACGGAGAGACCCAGTACTTC.

In this sample, this clonotype turned up a few times. The gene calls are TRBV6-2 or TRBV6-3 and TRBJ1-4; no firm D call. The CDR3 has 15 amino acids. CDR1 is MNHEY and CDR2 is SVGEGT in the germline V gene. Trimming pared 5 bases from V and 4 bases from J, leaving 14 bases between. CDR3 in amino acids: CASSPSGRINEKLFF. The CDR3 DNA reads TGTGCCAGCAGTCCGAGTGGACGGATTAATGAAAAACTGTTTTTT.

This clonotype showed up many times. The chain recombines TRBV6-1 with TRBJ2-3; D is unclear. The CDR3 totals 11 residues. Trimming removed 6 bases at V and 5 bases at J, with 6 bases between. The germline CDR1 and CDR2 sequences are MNHNS and SASEGT. The CDR3 DNA is TGTGCCAGCAGCTGGGGAGATACGCAGTATTTT. Translating it yields CASSWGDTQYF.

This chain connects TRBV7-6 to TRBJ2-5; perhaps TRBD2 as D (5 bases). The germline V gene has CDR1 SGHVS and CDR2 FNYEAQ. This CDR3 has 15 amino acids. V lost 2 bases to trimming and J lost 5 bases, with 15 bases between them. CDR3 sequence reads: CASSLTPLDGETQYF. The CDR3 DNA reads as TGTGCCAGCAGCTTAACACCACTAGACGGGGAGACCCAGTACTTC.

The chain combines TRBV4-1 with TRBJ2-1; 8 nucleotides agree with TRBD2. V gave up 0 bases and J gave up 7 bases; unmatched junction bases: 14. The CDR3 consists of 18 residues. In germline, CDR1 is MGHRA, CDR2 YSYEKL. In DNA, the CDR3 is TGCGCCAGCAGCCAAGAGAGTCTTAGAGCGGGAGTTCGAAATGAGCAGTTCTTC. This translates into CASSQESLRAGVRNEQFF.

This clonotype has a count of ten or more. The gene calls are TRBV7-4 and TRBJ2-5, with D unresolved. The J call may be incorrect, as the DNA end agrees better with TRBJ2-7. Germline V gene data show CDR1 as SGHVT and CDR2 as SQSDAQ. There are 14 residues in the CDR3. CDR3 coding DNA: TGTGCCAGCAGCTTACGGTGGAGTATGCTCGAGCAGTACTTC. Encoded protein: CASSLRWSMLEQYF.

This clonotype appeared a few times. The chain couples TRBV3-1 to TRBJ2-3; tentative D call: TRBD1 (6 bases). Trimming left V 2 bases short and J 2 bases short, with 23 bases between. This CDR3 contains 19 residues. Looked up from germline, CDR1 is LGHDT and CDR2 is YNNKEL (reference sequence). The CDR3 DNA reads TGTGCCAGCAGCCAAAAAGCGTTTTCACAGGGTGGATCCACAGATACGCAGTATTTT. It yields the protein CASSQKAFSQGGSTDTQYF.

This clonotype was seen a few times. The chain uses TRBV29-1 and TRBJ2-1, with a possible D match to TRBD2 (5 bases). The length of the CDR3 is 13 residues. Germline CDR1 and CDR2: SQVTM and ANQGSEA. V was cut by 4 bases and J by 0 bases, with 7 bases left in between. The CDR3 DNA follows: TGCAGCGTTGGGACTGTCTCCTACAATGAGCAGTTCTTC. It translates to CSVGTVSYNEQFF.

The chain links TRBV12-3 or TRBV12-4 to TRBJ2-1; 7 nucleotides match TRBD1. V gave up 3 bases and J gave up 8 bases; unmatched junction bases: 7. The CDR3 is made up of 14 amino acids. CDR3 nucleotides: TGTGCCAGCAGTTTTGGCGGGCAGGGGGATGAGCAGTTCTTC. Translated: CASSFGGQGDEQFF.

This clonotype was counted between two and nine times. CDR3 sequence reads: CASSKPGSSDEQYF. Written as DNA, the CDR3 is TGTGCCAGCTCTAAACCGGGGAGTTCCGACGAGCAGTACTTC. The chain combines TRBV18 with TRBJ2-5; D might be TRBD2 (5 bases). The last part of the DNA fits TRBJ2-7 better; the J call may be wrong. The germline V gene encodes CDR1 KGHSH and CDR2 LQKENI. CDR3 length: 14 residues.

This chain uses TRBV6-5 with TRBJ2-7; D could derive from TRBD1 or TRBD2 (5 bases each). This CDR3 has 14 residues. V dropped 2 bases and J dropped 3 bases, with 11 bases sitting between them. Germline lookup yields CDR1 MNHEY and CDR2 SVGAGI. For the CDR3, the DNA is TGTGCCAGCAGTTACGGGGGAAATCACTACGAGCAGTACTTC. This sequence encodes CASSYGGNHYEQYF.